Following are 10 T cell receptor beta chains from one sample sequenced in a study of Ad26.COV2.S vaccination and SARS-CoV-2 variants (dated by TCRdb to the early 2020s). Libraries were prepared through the immunoSEQ multiplex PCR assay. This is the immuneACCESS table as TCRdb keeps it, with only in-frame sequences that have V and J called. A part of the clones is gone; compared with another copy, unresolved V genes explain less than half, and the rest is unexplained. This sample holds approximately 300,000 clones; around 83% were observed only once. The ten most abundant clones make up 1.5% to 2.5% of the sample. What the treatment or condition label conveys for this sample: 19 received Ad26.COV2.S at low or high dose, single or two shots; about 5 received placebo; per-sample allocation not given. For vaccine and placebo recipients, the sequenced repertoires came from samples collected on day 63 after the first injection.

The sample here was peripheral blood, taken in a trial of Ad26.COV2.S vaccine versus placebo. These receptors came from a person between 18 and 65 years old who received the Ad26.COV2.S COVID-19 vaccine or a placebo.

The chain employs TRBV4-1 and TRBJ2-2, with D possibly matching TRBD1 (5 bases). From germline, CDR1 is MGHRA and CDR2 YSYEKL. This CDR3 contains 15 residues. The V end was cut by 8 bases, the J end by 7 bases, with 20 bases between. The CDR3 is CASRLDQGIIGELFF. For the CDR3, the DNA is TGCGCCAGCCGCCTGGATCAGGGAATTATCGGGGAGCTGTTTTTT.

The rearrangement joins TRBV19 to TRBJ1-2; tentative D call: TRBD1 (5 bases). This CDR3 is 16 amino acids long. CDR1 and CDR2 from the germline V gene are LNHDA and SQIVND (reference sequence). V lost 3 bases and J 1 base, leaving 15 bases between the germline ends. DNA of the CDR3: TGTGCCAGTAGTATCGACCTGGGGGGATTTAACTATGGCTACACCTTC. Amino acid sequence: CASSIDLGGFNYGYTF.

The gene calls are TRBV30 and TRBJ2-7; 8 bases align to TRBD1. The germline gives CDR1 GTSNPN, CDR2 SVGIG (reference sequence). J lost 3 bases, V lost 4 bases, and 5 bases had no gene match. The CDR3 runs to 13 residues. This CDR3 reads CAWTSGTGYEQYF. CDR3 DNA sequence: TGTGCCTGGACTTCCGGGACAGGCTACGAGCAGTACTTC.

The chain joins TRBV5-6 to TRBJ2-2; 8 positions agree with TRBD1. The trim removed 4 bases at V and 4 bases at J, leaving 3 bases unmatched. This CDR3 region has 14 residues. Germline CDR1 and CDR2: SGHDT and YYEEEE. CDR3 nucleotides: TGTGCCAGCAGCCCGGACAGGGCCACCGGGGAGCTGTTTTTT. Its protein is CASSPDRATGELFF.

CDR3 loop: CAWSRRRTGMETQYF. The CDR3 coding sequence is TGTGCCTGGAGTCGCAGGAGGACAGGGATGGAGACCCAGTACTTC. The chain is built from TRBV30 and TRBJ2-5; TRBD1 matches 8 bases. The CDR3 covers 15 residues. CDR1 and CDR2 (germline): GTSNPN, SVGIG (reference sequence). V was clipped by 2 bases and J by 5 bases; unmatched bases: 10.

This clone has only a few counts. The J gene is TRBJ2-5, the V gene TRBV5-4; unclear D gene. In germline, CDR1 is SGHNT, CDR2 YYREEE (reference sequence). V shed 3 bases and J shed 2 bases, with 8 bases lying between them. The CDR3 covers 13 residues. Written as DNA, the CDR3 is TGTGCCAGCAGCTCTGGGATACAAGAGACCCAGTACTTC. Its translation: CASSSGIQETQYF.

This chain links TRBV9 with TRBJ1-3; D is unclear. The CDR3 contains 14 residues. CDR1 is SGDLS, CDR2 YYNGEE, per germline. V lost 2 bases and J lost 2, with 8 bases in between. CDR3 loop: CASSVRGAGNTIYF. Written as DNA, the CDR3 is TGTGCCAGCAGCGTCCGGGGTGCTGGAAACACCATATATTTT.

This clone appeared a few times. V usage is TRBV14 and J usage is TRBJ1-6; the D gene is possibly TRBD1 (6 bases). V was pared by 5 bases and J by 4 bases, with 21 bases between. The CDR3 is made up of 18 amino acids. Germline lookup yields CDR1 SGHDN and CDR2 FVKESK. CDR3: CASSSQRGGRRYNSPLHF. The CDR3 DNA follows: TGTGCCAGCAGCTCCCAGCGGGGGGGCAGGAGATATAATTCACCCCTCCACTTT. The entire variable domain, with the rest obtained from reference TRBV14 and TRBJ1-6, is as follows: EAGVTQFPSHSVIEKGQTVTLRCDPISGHDNLYWYRRVMGKEIKFLLHFVKESKQDESGMPNNRFLAERTGGTYSTLKVQPAELEDSGVYFCASSSQRGGRRYNSPLHFGNGTRLTVT.

The V call is TRBV7-9, the J call TRBJ1-2; 8 bases agree with TRBD1. The CDR3 totals 14 residues. V was pared by 7 bases and J by 4 bases, with 8 bases of the junction left unmatched. Germline loops: CDR1 SEHNR, CDR2 FQNEAQ (reference sequence). The CDR3 reads CASNPWTGIYGYTF. CDR3 bases: TGTGCCAGCAACCCCTGGACAGGGATCTATGGCTACACCTTC.

The chain links TRBV4-2 to TRBJ1-2; 7 bases line up with TRBD1. CDR1 is LGHNA and CDR2 is YNFKEQ in the germline V gene. The J segment lost 4 bases and the V segment lost 0 bases, leaving 2 bases of the junction unmatched. The CDR3 extends over 14 amino acids. CDR3 nucleotide sequence: TGTGCCAGCAGCCAAGACAGGGGGTCCTATGGCTACACCTTC. It codes for CASSQDRGSYGYTF.